These 10 T cell receptor beta chains were sequenced from one sample in a study of blood T cells in healthy people across ages. Together with a sample-barcoded 5' primer, a J-beta primer mix was included in a second PCR lasting roughly 6 to 12 cycles. Via MiXCR, TCRdb re-called the 5' RACE reads, giving one row per CDR3 protein. Found here are 1.8 million or so distinct CDR3 sequences, roughly 43% of them singletons; the top ten hold approximately 22%. The sequenced sample was blood. These receptors originate from a human donor in good health.

This clonotype was seen a few times. The chain joins TRBV6-2 or TRBV6-3 to TRBJ2-7, with 8 bases aligning to TRBD2. The CDR3 sequence is 14 residues long. Germline V gene data show CDR1 as MNHEY and CDR2 as SVGEGT. The J segment lost 12 bases and the V segment lost 6 bases, leaving 16 bases of the junction unmatched. CDR3 sequence (DNA): TGTGCCAGCAGATCCGGGACTAGGAGTCTTCGGGGGTACTTC. Translated: CASRSGTRSLRGYF.

This chain joins TRBV5-1 and TRBJ1-1; D is perhaps TRBD1 (5 bases). Per germline, CDR1 SGHRS and CDR2 YFSETQ. The CDR3 consists of 15 residues. V dropped 1 base and J dropped 1 base, with 11 bases sitting between them. The CDR3 region has the DNA TGCGCCAGCAGCTTGTATACAGGCCCGAACACTGAAGCTTTCTTT. Translated: CASSLYTGPNTEAFF.

This chain connects TRBV15 to TRBJ2-1; D perhaps matches TRBD1 (6 bases). V shed 0 bases and J shed 6 bases, with 15 bases lying between them. Germline CDR1 reads LNHNV; CDR2 reads YYDKDF (reference sequence). This CDR3 is built from 16 residues. CDR3 sequence reads: CATSREGAPIPNEQFF. CDR3 coding DNA: TGTGCCACCAGCAGAGAGGGGGCTCCCATTCCCAATGAGCAGTTCTTC.

Comment on this clonotype: The germline gene is not matched at one end of the junction; a read error may be the cause. V and J are TRBV12-3 or TRBV12-4 and TRBJ2-7, with 11 bases fitting TRBD2. The CDR3 covers 18 residues. CDR3 DNA: TGTGCCCGCAGTCTAACTACTGTGACTAGCGGGGTCCCCTACGAGCAGTACTTC. It codes for CARSLTTVTSGVPYEQYF.

At least ten counts were recorded for this clonotype. This chain links TRBV7-2 with TRBJ1-1; D ambiguous. Germline assignment: CDR1 SGHTA and CDR2 FQGNSA. Trimming cost V 3 bases and J 1 base, with 6 bases left between them. This CDR3 comprises 13 residues. The CDR3 here is CASSFGPNTEAFF. In DNA form, the CDR3 reads TGTGCCAGCAGCTTTGGACCGAACACTGAAGCTTTCTTT.

The chain is built from TRBV20-1 and TRBJ2-7, with 10 bases matching TRBD2. The CDR3 covers 15 residues. Germline V gives CDR1 DFQATT, CDR2 SNEGSKA (reference sequence). V shed 0 bases and J 4 bases; nucleotides not matched to a gene: 6. The chain's CDR3 is CSAREASGGDYEQYF. The CDR3 nucleotides read TGCAGTGCTAGAGAAGCTAGCGGGGGAGATTACGAGCAGTACTTC.

Comment on this clonotype: One end of the junction fails to match germline, which may point to a read error. This chain links TRBV10-3 with TRBJ1-1; 8 bases map to TRBD1. The CDR3 has 14 residues. Germline V gene data show CDR1 as ENHRY and CDR2 as SYGVKD. The CDR3 reads CTISEMTGDTEAFF. The CDR3 region has the DNA TGTACCATCAGTGAGATGACAGGGGACACTGAAGCTTTCTTT.

The V call is TRBV5-5, the J call TRBJ1-4; possibly TRBD1 for D (5 bases). The germline V gene has CDR1 SGHKS and CDR2 YYEKEE (reference sequence). There are 13 residues in the CDR3. Deletions cut 4 bases from V and 11 bases from J, with 15 bases between. The CDR3 spells CASSPTSGGKLFF. CDR3 bases: TGTGCCAGCAGCCCGACTTCCGGGGGGAAACTGTTTTTT. Variable domain in full (rest from reference TRBV5-5 and TRBJ1-4): DAGVTQSPTHLIKTRGQQVTLRCSPISGHKSVSWYQQVLGQGPQFIFQYYEKEERGRGNFPDRFSARQFPNYSSELNVNALLLGDSALYLCASSPTSGGKLFFGSGTQLSVL.

The sample holds a few counts of this clonotype. The chain links TRBV24-1 to TRBJ1-2; D ambiguous. CDR1 and CDR2 (germline): KGHDR, SFDVKD. Trimming removed 4 bases at V and 3 bases at J, with 17 bases between. This CDR3 has 16 residues. The CDR3 nucleotides read TGTGCCACCAGTGACCAAACACCGGACGATTACTATGGCTACACCTTC. Protein: CATSDQTPDDYYGYTF.

A remark on this clonotype: Sequence at one end of the junction differs from germline and may be a read error. The chain employs TRBV11-2 and TRBJ2-2; tentatively, D is TRBD1 or TRBD2 (6 bases each). Germline V gives CDR1 SGHAT, CDR2 FQNNGV. This CDR3 region has 15 residues. CDR3 in DNA: TGCGCCAGCAGCTTGAGGGGGGCCGGCACCGGGGAGCTGTTTTTT. Residues: CASSLRGAGTGELFF.